The T cell receptor (beta chain) described here comes from a study of technical replicates of blood from a few donors. Germline-derived CDR1 and CDR2 are DFQATT and SNEGSKA (reference sequence). The CDR3 has 11 amino acids. V lost 2 bases to trimming and J lost 6 bases, with 8 bases between them. Sequenced by immunoSEQ multiplex PCR; TCRdb stores in-frame clones only, minus some. Of about 44,000 clones in the sample, over 95% were seen once. This chain joins TRBV20-1 and TRBJ2-7, with unresolved D. What was sequenced was T cells isolated from PBMCs. This clonotype was sampled from a human donor in good health. The CDR3 loop reads CSARSQAEQYF. The CDR3 DNA is TGCAGTGCTAGAAGTCAAGCCGAGCAGTACTTC.